Each of the 4 T cell receptor beta chains below was sequenced from the same sample in a study of T cell responses to AZD1222 COVID-19 vaccine. The data were produced by immunoSEQ multiplex PCR, yet TCRdb's version contains in-frame clones alone and is incomplete. This table has about 72,000 clones, about 88% appearing once. The sequencing used peripheral blood, collected 28 days after the second AZD1222 dose. The receptors shown here come from an adult who received the AZD1222 COVID-19 vaccine.

The chain has TRBV19 and TRBJ1-2; 7 nucleotides match TRBD1. Germline V lookup: CDR1 LNHDA, CDR2 SQIVND (reference sequence). V was pared by 1 base and J by 5 bases, with 7 bases of the junction left unmatched. This CDR3 has 15 residues. The DNA for the CDR3 is TGTGCCAGTAGTATAGCACAGGGGCCACGGTATGGCTACACCTTC. Translating gives CASSIAQGPRYGYTF.

This chain connects TRBV2 to TRBJ2-2, with D perhaps matching TRBD1 or TRBD2 (5 bases each). This CDR3 is built from 14 residues. Germline V gene sequence: CDR1 SNHLY, CDR2 FYNNEI. V was clipped by 5 bases and J by 4 bases, with 11 bases between them. The CDR3 nucleotides read TGTGCCAGCAGTCTGGGACCTAGCACCGGGGAGCTGTTTTTT. Its translation is CASSLGPSTGELFF.

The V gene is TRBV25-1, the J gene TRBJ1-4; weak D call: TRBD1 (6 bases). The CDR3 has 16 residues. The germline V and J ends were trimmed by 6 bases and 6 bases, with 20 bases remaining between them. The germline V gene has CDR1 MGHDK and CDR2 SYGVNS. The CDR3 sequence: CASSRQDPTYDEKLFF. In nucleotides, the CDR3 is TGTGCCAGCAGCAGACAGGACCCAACTTACGATGAAAAACTGTTTTTT.

V usage is TRBV5-1 and J usage is TRBJ2-3; possibly TRBD2 for D (5 bases). Germline V gene sequence: CDR1 SGHRS, CDR2 YFSETQ. The CDR3 is 12 amino acids. V gave up 4 bases and J gave up 4 bases, with 7 bases separating them. The CDR3 sequence: CASSEGSDTQYF. The CDR3 DNA reads TGCGCCAGCAGCGAGGGATCAGATACGCAGTATTTT.